The 23 T cell receptor beta chains listed next were all sequenced from one sample in a study of blood T cell repertoires in COVID-19. The data were produced by immunoSEQ multiplex PCR, yet TCRdb's version contains in-frame clones alone and is incomplete. In the table there are some 350,000 clones, 87% of which are singletons. Sequenced: PBMCs or T cells enriched from blood (not recorded which). The receptors were gathered from a woman aged 25 to 39 who had recovered from COVID-19.

The chain combines TRBV5-1 with TRBJ2-6; D call uncertain. Per the germline V gene, CDR1 is SGHRS and CDR2 is YFSETQ. This CDR3 has 17 residues. The V end lost 0 bases, the J end lost 1 base, and 11 bases lay between the germline ends. This CDR3 reads CASSLGAPGSGANVLTF. In DNA, the CDR3 is TGCGCCAGCAGCTTGGGGGCCCCTGGTTCTGGGGCCAACGTCCTGACTTTC.

The J gene is TRBJ1-1, the V gene TRBV11-2; perhaps TRBD1 as D (6 bases). This CDR3 has 12 amino acids. Trimming stripped 3 bases from V and 5 bases from J, with 7 bases between. Germline CDR1 SGHAT, CDR2 FQNNGV. CDR3 DNA: TGTGCCAGCAGCTTCGGACAGACTGAAGCTTTCTTT. This codes for CASSFGQTEAFF.

The chain uses TRBV4-2 and TRBJ1-2; 7 bases map to TRBD1. The CDR3 covers 15 residues. J gave up 3 bases and V 0 bases, and 4 bases lay outside the gene matches. From germline, CDR1 is LGHNA and CDR2 YNFKEQ. In DNA, the CDR3 is TGTGCCAGCAGCCAAGACAGACAGGGCGACTATGGCTACACCTTC. Amino acid sequence: CASSQDRQGDYGYTF.

V and J are TRBV10-3 and TRBJ1-6; no clear D gene. The CDR3 loop spans 15 amino acids. Trimming pared 0 bases from V and 6 bases from J, leaving 9 bases between. CDR1 is ENHRY, CDR2 SYGVKD, per germline. Here the CDR3 reads CAISESIFRNSPLHF. The CDR3 coding sequence is TGTGCCATCAGTGAGTCTATCTTTCGTAATTCACCCCTCCACTTT.

The rearrangement links TRBV29-1 to TRBJ2-7; 7 nucleotides align to TRBD1. CDR3 length equals 15 residues. From germline, CDR1 is SQVTM and CDR2 ANQGSEA. V lost 1 base and J lost 3; bases outside the gene matches: 9. The DNA of the CDR3 is TGCAGCGTTGAAGGGGACAGACGACGGGGCTACGAGCAGTACTTC. Translation gives CSVEGDRRRGYEQYF.

J is TRBJ1-5 and V is TRBV19, with TRBD1 as a possible D gene (6 bases). Looked up from germline, CDR1 is LNHDA and CDR2 is SQIVND (reference sequence). Trimming removed 7 bases from V and 5 bases from J, with 18 bases in between. The CDR3 has 15 amino acids. The CDR3 spells CASNVETGSHQPQHF. The CDR3 nucleotides read TGTGCCAGTAACGTCGAAACAGGGTCACATCAGCCCCAGCATTTT.

The chain combines TRBV6-5 with TRBJ2-1; a weak D match, TRBD1 (6 bases). Germline V gives CDR1 MNHEY, CDR2 SVGAGI. V was clipped by 5 bases and J by 4 bases, with 9 bases between them. This CDR3 is built from 13 residues. DNA for the CDR3: TGTGCCAGCAGTCAACAGGGTTACAATGAGCAGTTCTTC. As protein: CASSQQGYNEQFF.

V is TRBV28 and J is TRBJ1-4; D is ambiguous. V gave up 2 bases and J gave up 2 bases, with 12 bases separating them. Germline V lookup: CDR1 MDHEN, CDR2 SYDVKM. The CDR3 is made up of 16 amino acids. CDR3 nucleotides: TGTGCCAGCAGTTTAAACAGCTTCAAGACTAATGAAAAACTGTTTTTT. Translating it yields CASSLNSFKTNEKLFF.

The chain links TRBV28 to TRBJ1-2; possibly TRBD1 for D (5 bases). The V gene lost 5 bases and the J gene lost 6 bases, with 13 bases spanning the gap. This CDR3 has 13 amino acids. Germline V gives CDR1 MDHEN, CDR2 SYDVKM. The CDR3 bases are TGTGCCAGCAGTCACGGGCGGGGCGATGGCTACACCTTC. This gives the protein CASSHGRGDGYTF.

The V call is TRBV18, the J call TRBJ2-7, with 7 nucleotides matching TRBD1. Germline lookup yields CDR1 KGHSH and CDR2 LQKENI. With V trimmed by 0 bases and J by 4 bases, 6 bases remained unmatched. CDR3 length equals 15 residues. This chain's CDR3 is CASSPPIGGVYEQYF. CDR3 sequence (DNA): TGTGCCAGCTCACCACCGATAGGGGGCGTTTACGAGCAGTACTTC.

The chain employs TRBV5-4 and TRBJ1-2; 8 bases map to TRBD1. The length of the CDR3 is 15 residues. V shed 0 bases and J 8 bases; nucleotides not matched to a gene: 9. Germline CDR1 and CDR2: SGHNT and YYREEE (reference sequence). The CDR3 loop is CASSLGQGAQAGYTF. CDR3 sequence (DNA): TGTGCCAGCAGCTTGGGGCAGGGGGCACAGGCCGGCTACACCTTC. Looking up the rest from reference TRBV5-4 and TRBJ1-2 gives the full variable domain: ETGVTQSPTHLIKTRGQQVTLRCSSQSGHNTVSWYQQALGQGPQFIFQYYREEENGRGNFPPRFSGLQFPNYSSELNVNALELDDSALYLCASSLGQGAQAGYTFGSGTRLTVV.

This clone appeared once. CDR3 loop: CASSPPGGRGNQPQHF. Written as DNA, the CDR3 is TGTGCCAGCTCACCACCAGGGGGCAGGGGCAATCAGCCCCAGCATTTT. The chain joins TRBV18 to TRBJ1-5; TRBD1 aligns across 7 bases. V lost 0 bases and J lost 2; bases outside the gene matches: 4. Germline CDR1 is KGHSH and CDR2 is LQKENI. The CDR3 length is 16 residues.

The chain has TRBV5-1 and TRBJ1-2; 8 bases align to TRBD1. CDR3 size: 15 residues. Germline trimming cut 0 bases from V and 2 bases from J; bases unmatched to any gene: 3. Germline CDR1 and CDR2: SGHRS and YFSETQ. The CDR3 sequence is CASSLGTGRNYGYTF. For the CDR3, the DNA is TGCGCCAGCAGCTTGGGGACAGGGCGGAACTATGGCTACACCTTC. Variable domain in full (rest from reference TRBV5-1 and TRBJ1-2): KAGVTQTPRYLIKTRGQQVTLSCSPISGHRSVSWYQQTPGQGLQFLFEYFSETQRNKGNFPGRFSGRQFSNSRSEMNVSTLELGDSALYLCASSLGTGRNYGYTFGSGTRLTVV.

The chain links TRBV2 to TRBJ1-6; TRBD1 agrees at 7 bases. V was clipped by 6 bases and J by 5 bases; unmatched bases: 7. The germline CDR1 and CDR2 sequences are SNHLY and FYNNEI. The CDR3 is 15 residues long. Here the CDR3 reads CASRRRTGDNSPLHF. Here the CDR3 DNA reads TGTGCCAGCAGGCGGAGAACAGGGGATAATTCACCCCTCCACTTT.

The chain couples TRBV21-1 to TRBJ1-2. TRBV21-1 is a pseudogene. This CDR3 spans 15 amino acids. This CDR3 reads CASSKARSFAGGYTF. The CDR3 DNA reads as TGTGCCAGCAGCAAAGCGCGGAGCTTCGCGGGCGGCTACACCTTC.

This rearrangement joins TRBV5-1 to TRBJ1-6; possible D gene TRBD1, 5 bases. Germline CDR1 and CDR2: SGHRS and YFSETQ. V gave up 5 bases and J gave up 6 bases, with 15 bases separating them. The CDR3 sequence is 15 residues long. CDR3 sequence: CASSSRSGFNSPLHF. DNA of the CDR3: TGCGCCAGCAGTTCAAGGTCAGGGTTTAATTCACCCCTCCACTTT. The variable domain in full, completed from reference TRBV5-1 and TRBJ1-6, reads KAGVTQTPRYLIKTRGQQVTLSCSPISGHRSVSWYQQTPGQGLQFLFEYFSETQRNKGNFPGRFSGRQFSNSRSEMNVSTLELGDSALYLCASSSRSGFNSPLHFGNGTRLTVT.

V gene TRBV6-5 combines with J gene TRBJ1-2; unclear D gene. The CDR3 length is 15 residues. V lost 6 bases and J 7 bases, leaving 21 bases between the germline ends. Germline V gene data show CDR1 as MNHEY and CDR2 as SVGAGI. Here the CDR3 reads CASSSILTEEGGYTF. The CDR3 DNA reads as TGTGCCAGCAGCTCGATCCTGACGGAGGAGGGTGGCTACACCTTC.

The chain couples TRBV15 to TRBJ2-2, with 7 bases lining up with TRBD1. Germline loops: CDR1 LNHNV, CDR2 YYDKDF (reference sequence). The CDR3 covers 21 residues. V lost 0 bases to trimming and J lost 2 bases; unmatched junction nucleotides: 18. The CDR3 here is CATSRDLGIERTGSNTGELFF. The DNA for the CDR3 is TGTGCCACCAGCAGAGATCTGGGGATAGAACGGACAGGAAGTAACACCGGGGAGCTGTTTTTT.

V gene TRBV27 combines with J gene TRBJ2-1; tentatively, D is TRBD2 (5 bases). The V end lost 5 bases, the J end lost 3 bases, and 17 bases lay between the germline ends. There are 16 residues in the CDR3. Germline CDR1 MNHEY, CDR2 SMNVEV (reference sequence). The CDR3 DNA sequence: TGTGCCAGCAGTCTTCACGGGAAGAGACTCTACAATGAGCAGTTCTTC. It codes for CASSLHGKRLYNEQFF.

The chain recombines TRBV5-1 with TRBJ1-1; a weak D match, TRBD1 (6 bases). CDR1 and CDR2 (germline): SGHRS, YFSETQ. The V and J ends lost 7 bases and 0 bases respectively, with 13 bases between them. The CDR3 has 14 residues. CDR3 sequence: CASFSGTLNTEAFF. CDR3 DNA sequence: TGCGCCAGCTTTTCCGGGACACTGAACACTGAAGCTTTCTTT.

This chain links TRBV6-6 with TRBJ1-2; TRBD1 agrees at 7 bases. This CDR3 spans 15 amino acids. Trimming took 2 bases from V and 5 from J; bases not matched to a gene: 8. The germline V gene encodes CDR1 MNHNY and CDR2 SVGAGI (reference sequence). The chain's CDR3 is CASSYGGQASYGYTF. CDR3 coding DNA: TGTGCCAGCAGTTACGGAGGACAGGCCTCGTATGGCTACACCTTC.

V gene TRBV2 combines with J gene TRBJ1-2; D gene ambiguous. CDR3 length equals 19 residues. Germline assignment: CDR1 SNHLY and CDR2 FYNNEI. Trimming pared 6 bases from V and 4 bases from J, leaving 30 bases between. CDR3 DNA: TGTGCCAGCAGGCCGTGGGTGCGCAGAGGCACCGCAGCTACCTATGGCTACACCTTC. Amino acid sequence: CASRPWVRRGTAATYGYTF.

The chain has TRBV5-5 and TRBJ1-2, with D unclear. CDR3 length: 14 residues. V gave up 4 bases and J gave up 4 bases, with 14 bases separating them. From germline, CDR1 is SGHKS and CDR2 YYEKEE (reference sequence). CDR3 sequence reads: CASSGRVDPYGYTF. The DNA for the CDR3 is TGTGCCAGCAGCGGGCGCGTGGATCCCTATGGCTACACCTTC.